This is a list of T cell receptor beta chains from one sample in a study of blood T cell repertoires in COVID-19. Clones were sequenced by immunoSEQ multiplex PCR, and TCRdb holds only the in-frame ones, with some missing. This table has fewer than 150,000 clones, roughly 80% appearing once. What was sequenced was peripheral blood. These receptors were taken from a man between 65 and 85 years old with acute or convalescent COVID-19. Each CDR3 is given with its conserved first and last residue. A D gene is named only where the DNA matches it firmly. Only some rows state a clone size, as once, few, many or a class for expanded clones.

size: -
D: -
J: TRBJ1-5
V: TRBV6-5
DNA: TGTGCCAGCAGTTACGAGGCGGATCAGCCCCAGCATTTT
CDR3: CASSYEADQPQHF

size: once
D: TRBD2
J: TRBJ2-2
V: TRBV2
DNA: TGTGCCAGCAGTGAAGGCGGTCTAGCGGGAGCAGGCTACCCCGGGGAGCTGTTTTTT
CDR3: CASSEGGLAGAGYPGELFF

size: -
D: TRBD1
J: TRBJ2-1
V: TRBV13
DNA: TGTGCCAGCAGCCCACGACAGGGGGCTGATGAGCAGTTCTTC
CDR3: CASSPRQGADEQFF

size: -
D: TRBD2
J: TRBJ2-5
V: TRBV5-1
DNA: TGCGCCAGCAGCCCCCAAGGGACTAGCGGTCAAGAGACCCAGTACTTC
CDR3: CASSPQGTSGQETQYF

size: -
D: -
J: TRBJ1-5
V: TRBV27
DNA: TGTGCCAGCACCCATGACAATAGCAATCAGCCCCAGCATTTT
CDR3: CASTHDNSNQPQHF

size: -
D: -
J: TRBJ2-7
V: TRBV5-6
DNA: TGTGCCAGCAGCTTGAGACAGCCCTGGAACTACGAGCAGTACTTC
CDR3: CASSLRQPWNYEQYF

size: -
D: -
J: TRBJ1-5
V: TRBV5-6
DNA: TGTGCCAGCAGCTTGTCCGGGAGGGGTCAGCCCCAGCATTTT
CDR3: CASSLSGRGQPQHF

size: -
D: -
J: TRBJ1-1
V: TRBV29-1
DNA: TGCAGCGTGGCCGGGAGGGGAGAAGGTGAAGCTTTCTTT
CDR3: CSVAGRGEGEAFF

size: once
D: -
J: TRBJ2-5
V: TRBV2
DNA: TGTGCCAGCTTACTCATTAAAGAGACCCAGTACTTC
CDR3: CASLLIKETQYF

size: -
D: TRBD1
J: TRBJ2-2
V: TRBV11-3
DNA: TGTGCCAGCAGCCTCGACAGGGACACCGGGGAGCTGTTTTTT
CDR3: CASSLDRDTGELFF

size: -
D: -
J: TRBJ2-2
V: TRBV21-1
DNA: TGTGCCAGCAGCAAATTTCTTCCGAACACCGGGGAGCTGTTTTTT
CDR3: CASSKFLPNTGELFF

size: -
D: TRBD2
J: TRBJ2-1
V: TRBV6-6
DNA: TGTGCCAGTAACCGGGGAGGGACTAGCGGGGACAATGAGCAGTTCTTC
CDR3: CASNRGGTSGDNEQFF

size: few
D: -
J: TRBJ2-7
V: TRBV27
DNA: TGTGCCAGCAGTTTATCGGGGCCGAGCTCCTACGAGCAGTACTTC
CDR3: CASSLSGPSSYEQYF

size: -
D: TRBD2
J: TRBJ2-2
V: TRBV24-1
DNA: TGTGCCACCGCAACTAGCGGAGCCACCGGGGAGCTGTTTTTT
CDR3: CATATSGATGELFF

size: -
D: TRBD1
J: TRBJ2-2
V: TRBV7-9
DNA: TGTGCCAGCAGCTTGCGACAGGGTGCCGGGGAGCTGTTTTTT
CDR3: CASSLRQGAGELFF

size: -
D: TRBD1
J: TRBJ1-6
V: TRBV15
DNA: TGTGCCACTACCCGACAGGGGGATTCACCCCTCCACTTT
CDR3: CATTRQGDSPLHF

size: -
D: TRBD2
J: TRBJ2-3
V: TRBV30
DNA: TGTGCCTGGATCCCCAGCGGGGGGGCAGGTGATACGCAGTATTTT
CDR3: CAWIPSGGAGDTQYF

size: -
D: -
J: TRBJ1-5
V: TRBV28
DNA: TGTGCCAGCAGTTTCCGTGTTTGGCCCCAGCATTTT
CDR3: CASSFRVWPQHF

size: -
D: -
J: TRBJ1-5
V: TRBV19
DNA: TGTGCCAGTACCCAGACAGGTGATCAGCCCCAGCATTTT
CDR3: CASTQTGDQPQHF

size: -
D: TRBD2
J: TRBJ2-7
V: TRBV7-3
DNA: TGTGCCAGCAGCTGGGGCGGGGGCTCCTACGAGCAGTACTTC
CDR3: CASSWGGGSYEQYF

size: -
D: -
J: TRBJ1-2
V: TRBV29-1
DNA: TGCAGCGTTGAATCCCAGGGTGGAGGCTACACCTTC
CDR3: CSVESQGGGYTF

size: once
D: -
J: TRBJ1-5
V: TRBV21-1
DNA: TGTGCCAGCAGCAAAAATATGCGCGGAACGTTCCAGCCCCAGCATTTT
CDR3: CASSKNMRGTFQPQHF

size: -
D: TRBD2
J: TRBJ2-3
V: TRBV18
DNA: TGTGCCAGCTCAAAGGGACTAGCCGGGCCAGATACGCAGTATTTT
CDR3: CASSKGLAGPDTQYF

size: -
D: -
J: TRBJ2-1
V: TRBV19
DNA: TGTGCCAGTAGTCCGGGACTCTTCTACAATGAGCAGTTCTTC
CDR3: CASSPGLFYNEQFF

size: once
D: -
J: TRBJ1-1
V: TRBV20-1
DNA: TGCAGTGCTCCCAGGGTCACTGAAGCTTTCTTT
CDR3: CSAPRVTEAFF

size: -
D: -
J: TRBJ2-7
V: TRBV5-1
DNA: TGCGCCAGCAGGTCGCAGGGTCAGAGCCTTTACGAGCAGTACTTC
CDR3: CASRSQGQSLYEQYF

size: -
D: -
J: TRBJ1-1
V: TRBV6-4
DNA: TGTGCCAGCAGTCTGGACAGGAACACTGAAGCTTTCTTT
CDR3: CASSLDRNTEAFF

size: -
D: TRBD2
J: TRBJ2-2
V: TRBV5-1
DNA: TGCGCCAGCAGCTTGTCTAGCGGGGGGCGCGGGGAGCTGTTTTTT
CDR3: CASSLSSGGRGELFF

size: once
D: TRBD1
J: TRBJ1-1
V: TRBV5-1
DNA: TGCGCCAGCAGCTTATCAGTCGGCAGGGGGCCCACTGAAGCTTTCTTT
CDR3: CASSLSVGRGPTEAFF

size: -
D: -
J: TRBJ1-5
V: TRBV28
DNA: TGTGCCAGCGGGGGAGGGAATCAGCCCCAGCATTTT
CDR3: CASGGGNQPQHF

size: -
D: -
J: TRBJ2-1
V: TRBV11-1
DNA: TGTGCCAGCAGTTATACGACAGTCTACAATGAGCAGTTCTTC
CDR3: CASSYTTVYNEQFF

size: -
D: TRBD1
J: TRBJ1-5
V: TRBV7-2
DNA: TGTGCCAGCAGCTGGGACAGGGGCAATCAGCCCCAGCATTTT
CDR3: CASSWDRGNQPQHF

size: -
D: -
J: TRBJ2-1
V: TRBV4-1
DNA: TGCGCCAGCAGCCTCTCGGGTCGCAATGAGCAGTTCTTC
CDR3: CASSLSGRNEQFF

size: -
D: TRBD1
J: TRBJ1-2
V: TRBV6-6
DNA: TGTGCCAGCAGTACAGGGGGCGATGGCTACACCTTC
CDR3: CASSTGGDGYTF

size: -
D: TRBD2
J: TRBJ2-3
V: TRBV28
DNA: TGTGCCAGCAGTTTAGATACGGGGGGGCCCGGCACAGATACGCAGTATTTT
CDR3: CASSLDTGGPGTDTQYF

size: -
D: -
J: TRBJ2-3
V: TRBV6-5
DNA: TGTGCCAGCAGTTACTCGAGTCTTCTCACCGATACGCAGTATTTT
CDR3: CASSYSSLLTDTQYF

size: -
D: TRBD1
J: TRBJ2-2
V: TRBV5-4
DNA: TGTGCCACGGGACAGGGGGATTTATCCGGGGAGCTGTTTTTT
CDR3: CATGQGDLSGELFF

size: -
D: -
J: TRBJ2-5
V: TRBV12-5
DNA: TGTGCTAGTGGTTCAGGAGGGATCCAAGAGACCCAGTACTTC
CDR3: CASGSGGIQETQYF

size: -
D: TRBD2
J: TRBJ2-5
V: TRBV27
DNA: TGTGCCAGCAGTACTGGACTAGCGCGGGAGACCCAGTACTTC
CDR3: CASSTGLARETQYF

size: -
D: TRBD1
J: TRBJ1-5
V: TRBV5-5
DNA: TGTGCCAGCAGCTCCGGGACAGTCTCCAATCAGCCCCAGCATTTT
CDR3: CASSSGTVSNQPQHF

size: -
D: -
J: TRBJ2-7
V: TRBV4-1
DNA: TGCGCCAGCAGCCAAGATAGGGGGATCTCCTACGAGCAGTACTTC
CDR3: CASSQDRGISYEQYF

size: -
D: -
J: TRBJ1-5
V: TRBV24-1
DNA: TGTGCCACCAGTGACGACCGACTGGACTCGCCCCAGCATTTT
CDR3: CATSDDRLDSPQHF

size: -
D: -
J: TRBJ1-2
V: TRBV27
DNA: TGTGCCAGCAGTTTAAGATCAGGAGGTAATGGCTACACCTTC
CDR3: CASSLRSGGNGYTF

size: -
D: -
J: TRBJ2-3
V: TRBV7-2
DNA: TGTGCCAGCAGCTTAGTCCGAGCGTACGGCACAGATACGCAGTATTTT
CDR3: CASSLVRAYGTDTQYF

size: -
D: TRBD1
J: TRBJ2-5
V: TRBV5-6
DNA: TGTGCCAGCAGTTTACAGGGGTTTGAGACCCAGTACTTC
CDR3: CASSLQGFETQYF

size: -
D: TRBD2
J: TRBJ2-1
V: TRBV24-1
DNA: TGTGCCACCAGTGAAACTAGCGGGAGTGTTTTGGGTAACAATGAGCAGTTCTTC
CDR3: CATSETSGSVLGNNEQFF

size: few
D: TRBD1
J: TRBJ2-1
V: TRBV7-6
DNA: TGTGCCAGCAGCTTAGGAACACAGGGGCGGCGTGAGCAGTTCTTC
CDR3: CASSLGTQGRREQFF

size: -
D: TRBD1
J: TRBJ2-7
V: TRBV7-3
DNA: TGTGCCAGCAGCTCACAGGGGGGCGAGCAGTACTTC
CDR3: CASSSQGGEQYF

size: -
D: TRBD2
J: TRBJ2-3
V: TRBV9
DNA: TGTGCCAGCAGCGACGGGACTAGCTTAGATACGCAGTATTTT
CDR3: CASSDGTSLDTQYF

size: -
D: TRBD2
J: TRBJ2-1
V: TRBV11-3
DNA: TGTGCCAGCAGCACCTCTAGCGGGACTCCCTACAATGAGCAGTTCTTC
CDR3: CASSTSSGTPYNEQFF

size: once
D: -
J: TRBJ2-6
V: TRBV10-1
DNA: TGCGCCAGCAGTGAGTCGTCACAGGCCTTTCACTCTGGGGCCAACGTCCTGACTTTC
CDR3: CASSESSQAFHSGANVLTF

size: once
D: TRBD1
J: TRBJ2-5
V: TRBV6-2/TRBV6-3
DNA: TGTGCCAGCAGTTACTCAACAGGGGAAGGAGAGACCCAGTACTTC
CDR3: CASSYSTGEGETQYF

size: -
D: -
J: TRBJ2-5
V: TRBV5-1
DNA: TGCGCCAGCAGCTTGGAGGCAGGGGCGCAGGGGTCGAAGACCCAGTACTTC
CDR3: CASSLEAGAQGSKTQYF